This TCR beta chain was observed in a study of blood T cell repertoires in COVID-19. Study summary: Samples taken during acute and convalescent COVID-19 were collected in the United States, Italy and Spain. T cells, B-cell-depleted T cells, or PBMCs provided the cDNA or gDNA that served as material.

In the source study's methods: Amplifying reference gene primers gave estimates of nucleated cell counts. Repertoires were generated with immunoSEQ multiplex PCR, while TCRdb's copy carries only in-frame clones and drops some. V, J and clone size are those of that table, while D and trimming were read from the DNA. The data contain around 130,000 clones, 84% of them singletons. Germline CDR1 is MNHEY and CDR2 is SMNVEV (reference sequence). This CDR3 comprises 16 residues. The junction had 8 bases not matched to a gene; V was cut back by 6 bases and J by 0 bases. This TCR was sampled from a woman under 40 who had recovered from COVID-19. The sample was peripheral blood. The chain uses TRBV27 and TRBJ1-1, with 9 bases aligning to TRBD1. CDR3 sequence: CASRSQGAYMNTEAFF. Here the CDR3 DNA reads TGTGCCAGCAGATCACAGGGGGCTTACATGAACACTGAAGCTTTCTTT.